In this sample, the clone carrying this T cell receptor (beta chain) turned up once. The sample originates from a study of blood T cell repertoires in COVID-19. Study-wide background: Both acute and convalescent COVID-19 samples were obtained from the United States, Italy and Spain. In each case, the material was cDNA or gDNA derived from T cells, B-cell-depleted T cells, or PBMCs.

The CDR3 has 14 amino acids. CDR1 and CDR2 from the germline V gene are SGHRS and YFSETQ. Germline trimming cut 2 bases from V and 3 bases from J; bases unmatched to any gene: 5. Authors' processing steps: Amplification with reference gene primers provided the estimates of nucleated cell counts. Data came from immunoSEQ multiplex PCR; TCRdb stores just in-frame clones and leaves some out. V, J and clone size are those of that table, while D and trimming were read from the DNA. The sample holds some 350,000 clones, around 87% seen once. This TCR was recovered from a man in his late teens or twenties with active or convalescent COVID-19. The sample taken for sequencing was peripheral blood. The gene calls are TRBV5-1 and TRBJ2-7; 7 positions agree with TRBD1. The CDR3 loop reads CASSFPGQYYEQYF. Written as DNA, the CDR3 is TGCGCCAGCAGCTTCCCGGGACAGTACTACGAGCAGTACTTC.